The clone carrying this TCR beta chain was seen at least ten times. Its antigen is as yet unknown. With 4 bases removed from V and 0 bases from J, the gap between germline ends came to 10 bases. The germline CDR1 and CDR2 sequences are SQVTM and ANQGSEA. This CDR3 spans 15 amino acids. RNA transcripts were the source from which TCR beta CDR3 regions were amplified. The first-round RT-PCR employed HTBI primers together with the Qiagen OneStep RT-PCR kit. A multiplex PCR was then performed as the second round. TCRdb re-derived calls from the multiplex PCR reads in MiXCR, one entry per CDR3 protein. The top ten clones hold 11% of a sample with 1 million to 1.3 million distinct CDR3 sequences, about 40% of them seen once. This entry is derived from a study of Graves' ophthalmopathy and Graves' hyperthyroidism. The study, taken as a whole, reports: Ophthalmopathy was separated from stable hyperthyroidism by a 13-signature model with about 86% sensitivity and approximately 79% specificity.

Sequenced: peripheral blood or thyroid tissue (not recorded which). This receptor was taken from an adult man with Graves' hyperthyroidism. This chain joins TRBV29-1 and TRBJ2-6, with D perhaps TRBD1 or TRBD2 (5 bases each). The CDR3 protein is CSVGLGDSGANVLTF. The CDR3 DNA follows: TGCAGCGTTGGATTGGGGGACTCTGGGGCCAACGTCCTGACTTTC.